The T cell receptor (beta chain) described here comes from a study of T-cell reconstitution after alpha-beta-depleted transplantation in children. This clonotype has a handful of counts. Preparing the TCRbeta library involved the use of unique molecular identifiers. MiXCR, applied by TCRdb to the PCR reads, yields one record per CDR3 protein. The sample holds hundreds of thousands of distinct CDR3 sequences, roughly a tenth seen once. CDR3 length: 13 amino acids. Germline V CDR1 and CDR2: SGHDT, YYEEEE. V was pared by 2 bases and J by 7 bases, with 7 bases between. Source: PBMCs from the stem cell graft donor, taken from the stem cell graft. V and J are TRBV5-6 and TRBJ1-6, with D maybe TRBD1 (5 bases). The receptor comes from a human donor who donated a stem cell graft to a child with acute myeloid leukemia. The CDR3 sequence is CASSFRGNSPLHF. The CDR3 bases are TGTGCCAGCAGCTTTCGGGGGAATTCACCCCTCCACTTT.